This T cell receptor beta chain was identified during a study of blood T cell repertoires in COVID-19. Profiling relied on immunoSEQ multiplex PCR, and the TCRdb table lists in-frame clones only, not all of them. The data hold 99,000 or so clones, with 90% to 95% observed a single time. Per the germline V gene, CDR1 is GTSNPN and CDR2 is SVGIG (reference sequence). The germline V and J ends were trimmed by 5 bases and 5 bases, with 6 bases remaining between them. This CDR3 is 10 amino acids long. The V call is TRBV30, the J call TRBJ1-2; D remains ambiguous. Sequencing was performed on peripheral blood. This receptor was identified in a human donor in a cohort sampled during active COVID-19. The CDR3 DNA sequence: TGTGCCTGGCAGGAATATGGCTACACCTTC. The encoded protein is CAWQEYGYTF.